The rows below give T cell receptor beta chains drawn from one sample of a study of cytotoxic CD8 clonotypes in ibrutinib-treated CLL. The assay was immunoSEQ multiplex PCR, and TCRdb's table has in-frame clones only and misses some. The sample contains approximately 57,000 clones, 55% to 70% of which appear only once. Sequencing used PBMCs, obtained after 24 months of ibrutinib treatment. All receptors come from a human donor with chronic lymphocytic leukemia. Each CDR3 is given with its conserved first and last residue. The order of the fields is clone size, V gene, D gene, J gene, CDR3 DNA, CDR3 protein. D genes are given only for firm matches. Only some rows state a clone size, as once, few, many or a class for expanded clones.

clone size: -; V gene: TRBV19; D gene: TRBD1; J gene: TRBJ1-1; CDR3 DNA: TGTGCCGGATGGGACAGGAAGTCGGGTAACACTGAAGCTTTCTTT; CDR3 protein: CAGWDRKSGNTEAFF
clone size: many; V gene: TRBV7-9; D gene: -; J gene: TRBJ1-2; CDR3 DNA: TGTGCCAGCAGCGGGCAGGGCGTGGAGTTTTATGGCTACACCTTC; CDR3 protein: CASSGQGVEFYGYTF
clone size: -; V gene: TRBV18; D gene: TRBD2; J gene: TRBJ2-3; CDR3 DNA: TGTGCCAGCTCACCCGGGACTAACACAGATACGCAGTATTTT; CDR3 protein: CASSPGTNTDTQYF
clone size: -; V gene: TRBV5-1; D gene: -; J gene: TRBJ2-3; CDR3 DNA: TGCGCCAGCAGCTCGAAGACAACTAGCACAGATACGCAGTATTTT; CDR3 protein: CASSSKTTSTDTQYF
clone size: -; V gene: TRBV4-2; D gene: -; J gene: TRBJ1-2; CDR3 DNA: TGTGCCAGCAGCTTGCCGTTCGCGGGAGGCTATGGCTACACCTTC; CDR3 protein: CASSLPFAGGYGYTF
clone size: -; V gene: TRBV18; D gene: -; J gene: TRBJ1-5; CDR3 DNA: TGTGCCAGCTCACCTACAGATAGCAATCAGCCCCAGCATTTT; CDR3 protein: CASSPTDSNQPQHF
clone size: few; V gene: TRBV19; D gene: TRBD1; J gene: TRBJ2-1; CDR3 DNA: TGTGCCAGTAGTATCCGACAGGGTACCTATGAGCAGTTCTTC; CDR3 protein: CASSIRQGTYEQFF
clone size: -; V gene: TRBV11-2; D gene: -; J gene: TRBJ2-6; CDR3 DNA: TGTGCCAGCAGCCCAGTTGGTATCGGGGCCAACGTCCTGACTTTC; CDR3 protein: CASSPVGIGANVLTF
clone size: -; V gene: TRBV5-1; D gene: -; J gene: TRBJ2-7; CDR3 DNA: TGCGCCAGTCGTCCCCCGGGAGCTGGCTACGAGCAGTACTTC; CDR3 protein: CASRPPGAGYEQYF
clone size: -; V gene: TRBV6-1; D gene: -; J gene: TRBJ2-3; CDR3 DNA: TGTGCCAGCAGTGGGCCGGCCCGCACAGATACGCAGTATTTT; CDR3 protein: CASSGPARTDTQYF
clone size: many; V gene: TRBV7-9; D gene: -; J gene: TRBJ2-5; CDR3 DNA: TGTGCCAGCAGCTTAAGCACTGGTGGGGAGACCCAGTACTTC; CDR3 protein: CASSLSTGGETQYF
clone size: once; V gene: TRBV10-3; D gene: -; J gene: TRBJ2-1; CDR3 DNA: TGTGCCATCAGTGAAGACGTAAGCTCCTACAATGAGCAGTTCTTC; CDR3 protein: CAISEDVSSYNEQFF
clone size: -; V gene: TRBV7-2; D gene: TRBD2; J gene: TRBJ2-1; CDR3 DNA: TGTGCCAGCAGCTTAAGTGCAGGACTAGCGGGAGGGCCCAATGAGCAGTTCTTC; CDR3 protein: CASSLSAGLAGGPNEQFF
clone size: -; V gene: TRBV5-6; D gene: TRBD1; J gene: TRBJ2-2; CDR3 DNA: TGTGCCAGCAGCAGACAGGGGGCCCGCTTATCCGGGGAGCTGTTTTTT; CDR3 protein: CASSRQGARLSGELFF
clone size: -; V gene: TRBV5-1; D gene: -; J gene: TRBJ2-7; CDR3 DNA: TGCGCCAGCAGCTTCAGTCCGGGTTGGTACGAGCAGTACTTC; CDR3 protein: CASSFSPGWYEQYF
clone size: once; V gene: TRBV10-3; D gene: -; J gene: TRBJ2-3; CDR3 DNA: TGTGCCATCAGTGAGTCTCGTACTGGCACAGATACGCAGTATTTT; CDR3 protein: CAISESRTGTDTQYF
clone size: -; V gene: TRBV2; D gene: -; J gene: TRBJ2-6; CDR3 DNA: TGTGCCAGCAGTTACGACTCCCGGGCGGCCAACGTCCTGACTTTC; CDR3 protein: CASSYDSRAANVLTF
clone size: few; V gene: TRBV18; D gene: -; J gene: TRBJ1-1; CDR3 DNA: TGTGCCAGCTTTGAGACAGAAATGAACACTGAAGCTTTCTTT; CDR3 protein: CASFETEMNTEAFF
clone size: once; V gene: TRBV18; D gene: TRBD2; J gene: TRBJ2-5; CDR3 DNA: TGTGCCAGCTCACCACGGGCTAGCGGGCAAGAGACCCAGTACTTC; CDR3 protein: CASSPRASGQETQYF
clone size: -; V gene: TRBV7-9; D gene: -; J gene: TRBJ1-1; CDR3 DNA: TGTGCCAGCAGCGCAGGTGTCGCTGAAGCTTTCTTT; CDR3 protein: CASSAGVAEAFF
clone size: -; V gene: TRBV28; D gene: -; J gene: TRBJ1-5; CDR3 DNA: TGTGCCAGCAGTTTGGGGCAGTTCAATCAGCCCCAGCATTTT; CDR3 protein: CASSLGQFNQPQHF
clone size: -; V gene: TRBV5-1; D gene: -; J gene: TRBJ1-1; CDR3 DNA: TGCGCCAGCAGCTTGGGTGGACAAAGGCTCGTGAACACTGAAGCTTTCTTT; CDR3 protein: CASSLGGQRLVNTEAFF
clone size: -; V gene: TRBV19; D gene: -; J gene: TRBJ1-1; CDR3 DNA: TGTGCCAGTAATACAGTCTTGAACACTGAAGCTTTCTTT; CDR3 protein: CASNTVLNTEAFF
clone size: many; V gene: TRBV29-1; D gene: -; J gene: TRBJ2-7; CDR3 DNA: TGCAGCGTTGAACGTCCGGGGACCTACGAGCAGTACTTC; CDR3 protein: CSVERPGTYEQYF
clone size: few; V gene: TRBV30; D gene: -; J gene: TRBJ2-5; CDR3 DNA: TGTGCCTGGAGTGAACCTGCTCGGAGCCAGTACTTC; CDR3 protein: CAWSEPARSQYF
clone size: -; V gene: TRBV13; D gene: -; J gene: TRBJ1-1; CDR3 DNA: TGTGCCAGCAGCTTAGGGCAGCTTCCCCTAACCGGCACTGAAGCTTTCTTT; CDR3 protein: CASSLGQLPLTGTEAFF
clone size: once; V gene: TRBV28; D gene: -; J gene: TRBJ2-5; CDR3 DNA: TGTGCCAGCAGTTTGGTTGGAGGCCTCCGAGAGACCCAGTACTTC; CDR3 protein: CASSLVGGLRETQYF
clone size: once; V gene: TRBV29-1; D gene: -; J gene: TRBJ2-3; CDR3 DNA: TGCAGCGCCCTCGGAAATACGCAGTATTTT; CDR3 protein: CSALGNTQYF
clone size: few; V gene: TRBV28; D gene: TRBD1; J gene: TRBJ2-2; CDR3 DNA: TGTGCCAGCAGTAGGGGACAGTTCGGGGAGCTGTTTTTT; CDR3 protein: CASSRGQFGELFF
clone size: many; V gene: TRBV9; D gene: TRBD2; J gene: TRBJ2-1; CDR3 DNA: TGTGCCAGCAGCGGGAGGGGGTCTAGCGGGAGGACTGAGCAGTTCTTC; CDR3 protein: CASSGRGSSGRTEQFF
clone size: -; V gene: TRBV28; D gene: TRBD1; J gene: TRBJ1-6; CDR3 DNA: TGTGCCAGCAGTTTCGGACAGGGATGGCGAAATTCACCCCTCCACTTT; CDR3 protein: CASSFGQGWRNSPLHF
clone size: -; V gene: TRBV7-2; D gene: -; J gene: TRBJ1-5; CDR3 DNA: TGTGCCAGCAGCTTAGGTTTCCTTAAGTCGGGGTTAAGCCAGCCCCAGCATTTT; CDR3 protein: CASSLGFLKSGLSQPQHF
clone size: -; V gene: TRBV7-8; D gene: -; J gene: TRBJ2-5; CDR3 DNA: TGTGCCAGCAGCTTAGTACGCGAATCGGAGACCCAGTACTTC; CDR3 protein: CASSLVRESETQYF
clone size: -; V gene: TRBV7-9; D gene: TRBD2; J gene: TRBJ2-2; CDR3 DNA: TGTGCCAGCAGCTCCGGGACTAGCGGGAACCGTAACACCGGGGAGCTGTTTTTT; CDR3 protein: CASSSGTSGNRNTGELFF
clone size: -; V gene: TRBV28; D gene: -; J gene: TRBJ2-3; CDR3 DNA: TGTGCCAGCAGTTTATTGCTACGCACAGATACGCAGTATTTT; CDR3 protein: CASSLLLRTDTQYF
clone size: -; V gene: TRBV5-6; D gene: -; J gene: TRBJ1-5; CDR3 DNA: TGTGCCAGCAGCTTGGGGCAGGGTGGAAATCAGCCCCAGCATTTT; CDR3 protein: CASSLGQGGNQPQHF
clone size: -; V gene: TRBV27; D gene: -; J gene: TRBJ1-2; CDR3 DNA: TGTGCCAGCAGTAGAGACAGGATTAACTATGGCTACACCTTC; CDR3 protein: CASSRDRINYGYTF
clone size: -; V gene: TRBV6-1; D gene: -; J gene: TRBJ2-2; CDR3 DNA: TGTGCCAGCAGCCCGCAGGGCGGGGAGCTGTTTTTT; CDR3 protein: CASSPQGGELFF
clone size: -; V gene: TRBV7-9; D gene: TRBD2; J gene: TRBJ2-4; CDR3 DNA: TGTGCCAGCAGCCCGCAAGCGGGGGTCAAAAACATTCAGTACTTC; CDR3 protein: CASSPQAGVKNIQYF
clone size: -; V gene: TRBV29-1; D gene: -; J gene: TRBJ1-4; CDR3 DNA: TGCAGCGCTCCAGGGGCAACTAATGAAAAACTGTTTTTT; CDR3 protein: CSAPGATNEKLFF
clone size: many; V gene: TRBV5-6; D gene: -; J gene: TRBJ1-4; CDR3 DNA: TGTGCCAGCAGCTCTTGGGGACTTGCAACTAATGAAAAACTGTTTTTT; CDR3 protein: CASSSWGLATNEKLFF
clone size: -; V gene: TRBV30; D gene: -; J gene: TRBJ2-5; CDR3 DNA: TGTGCCTGGGTACAGGCGGAGACCCAGTACTTC; CDR3 protein: CAWVQAETQYF
clone size: few; V gene: TRBV11-2; D gene: -; J gene: TRBJ2-3; CDR3 DNA: TGTGCCAGCAGCTCGGGCTCCACGCAGTATTTT; CDR3 protein: CASSSGSTQYF
clone size: -; V gene: TRBV29-1; D gene: -; J gene: TRBJ2-1; CDR3 DNA: TGCAGCGCCCGGGCTGGGAACAATGAGCAGTTCTTC; CDR3 protein: CSARAGNNEQFF
clone size: -; V gene: TRBV18; D gene: TRBD1; J gene: TRBJ1-5; CDR3 DNA: TGTGCCAGCTCACCGGGACAGGGGGAGTACAATCAGCCCCAGCATTTT; CDR3 protein: CASSPGQGEYNQPQHF
clone size: -; V gene: TRBV2; D gene: -; J gene: TRBJ1-1; CDR3 DNA: TGTGCCAGCACGTCGGCACTTATGAACACTGAAGCTTTCTTT; CDR3 protein: CASTSALMNTEAFF
clone size: once; V gene: TRBV5-1; D gene: TRBD2; J gene: TRBJ2-1; CDR3 DNA: TGCGCCAGCAGCTTGGCCTTACGGACTAGCGGGGTTAATGAGCAGTTCTTC; CDR3 protein: CASSLALRTSGVNEQFF
clone size: -; V gene: TRBV5-4; D gene: -; J gene: TRBJ2-3; CDR3 DNA: TGTGCCAGCAGCCCAGGGGGGAGGGGCACAGATACGCAGTATTTT; CDR3 protein: CASSPGGRGTDTQYF
clone size: -; V gene: TRBV7-6; D gene: -; J gene: TRBJ1-5; CDR3 DNA: TGTGCCAGCAGCTTAGTTAGGGAGCAGCCCCAGCATTTT; CDR3 protein: CASSLVREQPQHF
clone size: few; V gene: TRBV28; D gene: TRBD2; J gene: TRBJ2-3; CDR3 DNA: TGTGCCAGCAGTTTAGGTGGGAGGGCGGTAGATACGCAGTATTTT; CDR3 protein: CASSLGGRAVDTQYF
clone size: -; V gene: TRBV12-5; D gene: -; J gene: TRBJ1-3; CDR3 DNA: TGTGCTAGTGGTTTGGGAGGCCGAGGAAACACCATATATTTT; CDR3 protein: CASGLGGRGNTIYF
clone size: -; V gene: TRBV5-4; D gene: -; J gene: TRBJ2-5; CDR3 DNA: TGTGCCAGCAGCAGGGTTTACCAAGAGACCCAGTACTTC; CDR3 protein: CASSRVYQETQYF
clone size: -; V gene: TRBV7-7; D gene: TRBD1; J gene: TRBJ2-1; CDR3 DNA: TGTGCCAGCAGCTTGGGGACAGGGGTTCTGGGGGAGCAGTTCTTC; CDR3 protein: CASSLGTGVLGEQFF
clone size: once; V gene: TRBV4-1; D gene: -; J gene: TRBJ1-1; CDR3 DNA: TGCGCCAGCAGCCACACCCTGCAGGGTAATGGCACTGAAGCTTTCTTT; CDR3 protein: CASSHTLQGNGTEAFF
clone size: -; V gene: TRBV19; D gene: -; J gene: TRBJ1-5; CDR3 DNA: TGTGCCAGTAGTTTGGGCTGGCGCAATCAGCCCCAGCATTTT; CDR3 protein: CASSLGWRNQPQHF
clone size: once; V gene: TRBV9; D gene: TRBD2; J gene: TRBJ2-1; CDR3 DNA: TGTGCCAGCGAGGACAGGACTAGCGGGAATGAGCAGTTCTTC; CDR3 protein: CASEDRTSGNEQFF
clone size: many; V gene: TRBV18; D gene: -; J gene: TRBJ1-1; CDR3 DNA: TGTGCCAGCTCACCAAGCCCGGGGAGTGAAGCTTTCTTT; CDR3 protein: CASSPSPGSEAFF